This T cell receptor beta chain stems from a study of blood T cell repertoires in COVID-19. One Seattle source followed patients from active infection through their disease course. This CDR3 contains 16 residues. After removal of 4 bases from V and 3 bases from J, the junction contained 6 bases not matched to a gene. CDR1 and CDR2 from the germline V gene are MGHRA and YSYEKL. Original analysis: The assay estimated nucleated cells by amplifying reference gene primers. Repertoires were generated with immunoSEQ multiplex PCR, while TCRdb's copy carries only in-frame clones and drops some. From that table come the V and J calls and clone size; the DNA was used to work out D and trimming. Of 350,000 to 450,000 clones in the sample, about 89% are singletons; the top ten hold 2% to 2.5%.

The source of this sequence is a woman in her sixties or seventies with COVID-19, enrolled during active disease. Sequences were obtained from peripheral blood. V usage is TRBV4-1 and J usage is TRBJ2-2; 9 nucleotides align to TRBD2. CDR3 residues: CASSPRVAGDTGELFF. In DNA form, the CDR3 reads TGCGCCAGCAGCCCACGGGTAGCGGGGGACACCGGGGAGCTGTTTTTT.